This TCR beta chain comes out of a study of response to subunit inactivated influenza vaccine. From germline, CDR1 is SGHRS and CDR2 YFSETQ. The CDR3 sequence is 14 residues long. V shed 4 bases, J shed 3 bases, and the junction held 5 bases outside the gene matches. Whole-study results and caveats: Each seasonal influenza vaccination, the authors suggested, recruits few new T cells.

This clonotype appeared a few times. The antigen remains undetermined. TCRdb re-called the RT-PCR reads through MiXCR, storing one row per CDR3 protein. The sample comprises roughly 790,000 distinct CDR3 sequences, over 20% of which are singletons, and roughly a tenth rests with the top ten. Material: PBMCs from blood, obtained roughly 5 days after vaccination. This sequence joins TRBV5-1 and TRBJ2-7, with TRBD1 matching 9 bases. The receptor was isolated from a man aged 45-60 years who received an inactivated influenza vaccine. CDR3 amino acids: CASSGTGIDYEQYF. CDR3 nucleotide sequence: TGCGCCAGCAGCGGGACAGGGATCGACTACGAGCAGTACTTC.